This TCR beta chain stems from a study of blood T cell repertoires in COVID-19 (dated by TCRdb to about 2020). As for the study more broadly: Collaborator samples came from the United States, Italy and Spain and covered acute and convalescent phases of COVID-19. The material from the prospective study consisted of cDNA or gDNA derived from T cells, B-cell-depleted T cells, or PBMCs. Subjects who had been exposed to COVID-19, were actively infected with it, or had recovered from it provided the deeply sampled blood TCRbeta repertoires that made up the dataset. A freely available public database, intended as a resource for researchers studying the immune response to SARS-CoV-2, is where the repertoires were released. Samples were obtained from the ongoing ImmuneRACE study (first 160 participants) and from over a thousand subjects provided by 6 global collaborators. The sample metadata nearly always contained a de-identified subject ID, COVID-19 status, age in years and sex. Where HLA class I and class II types were available, the types were taken from metadata supplied by the sample provider, not from assay-based typing. Study-level results and caveats: How much clinical and demographic metadata was included differed by source and by participant, and the metadata was provided uncurated.

A distance of 9 bases separates the germline ends of V and J, which lose 3 bases and 0 bases respectively. CDR1 and CDR2, looked up from the germline V gene (reference sequence), are LNHNV and YYDKDF. Taken from cysteine to phenylalanine, the CDR3 has 15 residues. The entry retains the CDR3 DNA only, 45 bases that are in frame from base 1. As concerns this clone: The specificity of this receptor is unknown. Base qualities are missing; no much larger clone stands one base away.

TCRbeta CDR3 regions were amplified from genomic DNA by means of the immunoSEQ Assay, a bias-controlled multiplex PCR. In the source study's methods: The number of nucleated cells in each sample was estimated from the amplification of reference gene primers within the assay. To quantify the absolute abundance of each unique TCRbeta CDR3 rearrangement, sequence reads were collapsed and filtered. Productive Simpson clonality was computed per sample as the square root of Simpson's diversity index over productive rearrangements. TCRdb carries this immuneACCESS record with in-frame sequences only. Its versions omit some clonotypes, under half of them owing to an unresolved V gene in the studies checked, with the rest unexplained. V and J calls and clone size are those listed in that table; D and trimming were worked out from the DNA. This sample has 390,000 or so clones in its table, and 70% to 90% of those were observed once. The ten largest clones capture roughly a tenth of the sample.

At one collaborating source in Seattle, patients were enrolled during active infection and were followed longitudinally through the course of disease. Whole blood was collected in K2EDTA tubes by collaborating institutions according to the institutions' own protocols. Collaborator samples were shipped for TCRbeta analysis as frozen whole blood, isolated PBMCs, or DNA extracted from either sample type. The V and J genes are TRBV15 and TRBJ1-3, with TRBD1 tentatively as D gene (5 bases match). The sample consisted of peripheral blood. The receptor's source is a woman between 25 and 40 years old with COVID-19, enrolled during active disease. The CDR3 corresponds to CATSRTVSSGNTIYF. The base sequence is TGTGCCACCAGCAGGACAGTGTCCTCTGGAAACACCATATATTTT.